The 2 T cell receptor beta chains given below trace back to one sample, sequenced in a study of blood T cell repertoires in COVID-19. Assay: immunoSEQ multiplex PCR; the TCRdb copy retains only in-frame clones and omits some. The sample has over 100,000 clones; roughly 86% are singletons. The source material was peripheral blood. These receptors all come from a woman between 70 and 85 years old with COVID-19, enrolled during active disease.

The CDR3 reads CASSEVFSDTQYF. The CDR3 DNA reads TGTGCCAGCAGTGAAGTCTTTTCAGATACGCAGTATTTT. The chain combines TRBV6-1 with TRBJ2-3; D unresolved. The V gene's germline CDR1 is MNHNS and CDR2 SASEGT. Trimming removed 1 base from V and 4 bases from J, with 6 bases in between. This CDR3 has 13 residues.

The chain joins TRBV2 to TRBJ1-6; 7 bases align to TRBD1. This CDR3 has 15 amino acids. Trimming cost V 7 bases and J 1 base; bases outside gene matches: 4. The germline V gene has CDR1 SNHLY and CDR2 FYNNEI. The chain's CDR3 is CASKGALSYNSPLHF. CDR3 nucleotides: TGTGCCAGCAAGGGGGCTTTGTCCTATAATTCACCCCTCCACTTT.